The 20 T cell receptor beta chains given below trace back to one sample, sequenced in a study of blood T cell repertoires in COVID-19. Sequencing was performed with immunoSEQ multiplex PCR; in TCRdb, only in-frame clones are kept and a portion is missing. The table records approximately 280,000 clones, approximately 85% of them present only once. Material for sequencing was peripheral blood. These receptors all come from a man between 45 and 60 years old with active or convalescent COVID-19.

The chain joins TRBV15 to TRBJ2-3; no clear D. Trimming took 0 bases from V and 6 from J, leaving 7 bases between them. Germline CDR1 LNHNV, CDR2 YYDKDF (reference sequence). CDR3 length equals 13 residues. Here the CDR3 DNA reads TGTGCCACCAGCAGAGATAGACACGATACGCAGTATTTT. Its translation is CATSRDRHDTQYF.

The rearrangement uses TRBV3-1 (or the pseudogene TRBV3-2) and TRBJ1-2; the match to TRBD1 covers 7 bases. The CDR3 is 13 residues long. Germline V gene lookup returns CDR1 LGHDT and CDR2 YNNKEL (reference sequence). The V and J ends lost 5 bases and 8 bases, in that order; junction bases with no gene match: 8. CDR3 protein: CASSNRQGLGYTF. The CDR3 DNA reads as TGTGCCAGCAGCAATCGACAGGGTCTCGGCTACACCTTC.

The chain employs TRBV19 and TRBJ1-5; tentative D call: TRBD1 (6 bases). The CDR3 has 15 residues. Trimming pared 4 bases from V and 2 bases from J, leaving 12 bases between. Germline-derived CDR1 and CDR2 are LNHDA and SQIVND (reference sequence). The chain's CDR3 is CASSKYRVGNQPQHF. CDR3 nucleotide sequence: TGTGCCAGTAGTAAGTACAGGGTGGGCAATCAGCCCCAGCATTTT.

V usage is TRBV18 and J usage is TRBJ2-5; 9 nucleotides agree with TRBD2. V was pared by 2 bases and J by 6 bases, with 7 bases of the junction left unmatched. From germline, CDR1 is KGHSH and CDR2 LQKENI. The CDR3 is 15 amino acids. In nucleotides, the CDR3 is TGTGCCAGCTCACCAGGGACTAGCAATAGGCAGACCCAGTACTTC. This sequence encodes CASSPGTSNRQTQYF.

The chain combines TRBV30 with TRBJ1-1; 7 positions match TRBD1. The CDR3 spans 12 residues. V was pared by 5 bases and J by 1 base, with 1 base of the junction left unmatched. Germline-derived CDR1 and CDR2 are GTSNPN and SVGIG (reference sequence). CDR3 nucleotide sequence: TGTGCCTGGGACAGGGAGAACACTGAAGCTTTCTTT. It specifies CAWDRENTEAFF.

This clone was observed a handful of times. CDR3 residues: CASKLLADRRGANVLTF. The CDR3 DNA follows: TGCGCCAGCAAGTTACTAGCGGACAGACGAGGGGCCAACGTCCTGACTTTC. The chain has TRBV5-1 and TRBJ2-6; TRBD2 matches 8 bases. V gave up 6 bases and J gave up 4 bases; unmatched junction bases: 12. There are 17 residues in the CDR3. Germline CDR1 SGHRS, CDR2 YFSETQ.

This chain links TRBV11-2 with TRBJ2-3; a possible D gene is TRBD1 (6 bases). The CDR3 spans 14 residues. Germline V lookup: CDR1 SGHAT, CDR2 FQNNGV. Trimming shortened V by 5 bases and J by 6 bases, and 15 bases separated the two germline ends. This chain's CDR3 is CASSTGIVTDTQYF. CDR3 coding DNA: TGTGCCAGCAGCACAGGGATTGTGACGGATACGCAGTATTTT.

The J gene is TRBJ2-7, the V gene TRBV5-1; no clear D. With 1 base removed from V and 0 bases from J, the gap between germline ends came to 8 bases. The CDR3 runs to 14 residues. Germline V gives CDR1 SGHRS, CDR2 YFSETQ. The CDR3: CASSLSGLSYEQYF. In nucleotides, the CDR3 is TGCGCCAGCAGCTTGAGTGGCCTCTCCTACGAGCAGTACTTC.

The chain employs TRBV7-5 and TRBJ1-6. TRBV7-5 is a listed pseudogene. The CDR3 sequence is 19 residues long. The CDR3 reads CVRSLEVGQEGGDNSPLHF. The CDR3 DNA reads TGTGTCAGAAGCTTAGAGGTAGGTCAGGAGGGAGGGGATAATTCACCCCTCCACTTT.

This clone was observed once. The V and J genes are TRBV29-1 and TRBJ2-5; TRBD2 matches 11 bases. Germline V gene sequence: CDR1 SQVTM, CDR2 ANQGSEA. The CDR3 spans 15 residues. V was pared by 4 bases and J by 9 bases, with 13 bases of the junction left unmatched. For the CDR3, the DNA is TGCAGCGTTGCTGTAAGACTAGCGGGGACGCGGGCCCAGTACTTC. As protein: CSVAVRLAGTRAQYF.

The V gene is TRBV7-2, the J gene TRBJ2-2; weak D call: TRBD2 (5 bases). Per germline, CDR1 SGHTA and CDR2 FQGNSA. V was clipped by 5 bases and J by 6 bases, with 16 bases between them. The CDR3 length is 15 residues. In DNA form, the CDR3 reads TGTGCCAGCAGCCGGACTCTGGTGGCCGCCGGGGAGCTGTTTTTT. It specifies CASSRTLVAAGELFF.

CDR3 residues: CASSLGQGDNQPQHF. The CDR3 DNA follows: TGCGCCAGCAGCTTGGGGCAGGGGGACAATCAGCCCCAGCATTTT. The V and J genes are TRBV5-1 and TRBJ1-5; TRBD1 matches at 7 bases. Germline lookup yields CDR1 SGHRS and CDR2 YFSETQ. J gave up 3 bases and V 0 bases, and 3 bases lay outside the gene matches. CDR3 length equals 15 residues.

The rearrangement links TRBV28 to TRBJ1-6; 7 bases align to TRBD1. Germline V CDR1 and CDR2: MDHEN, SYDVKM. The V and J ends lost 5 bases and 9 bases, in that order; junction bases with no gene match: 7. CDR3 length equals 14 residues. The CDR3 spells CASSKDRAVSPLHF. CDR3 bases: TGTGCCAGCAGTAAAGACAGGGCGGTTTCACCCCTCCACTTT.

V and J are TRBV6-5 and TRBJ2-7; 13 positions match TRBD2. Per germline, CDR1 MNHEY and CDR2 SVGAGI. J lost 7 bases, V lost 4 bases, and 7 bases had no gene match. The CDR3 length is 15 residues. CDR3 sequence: CASSSRLAGGGEQYF. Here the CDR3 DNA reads TGTGCCAGCAGTTCTAGACTAGCGGGAGGAGGTGAGCAGTACTTC.

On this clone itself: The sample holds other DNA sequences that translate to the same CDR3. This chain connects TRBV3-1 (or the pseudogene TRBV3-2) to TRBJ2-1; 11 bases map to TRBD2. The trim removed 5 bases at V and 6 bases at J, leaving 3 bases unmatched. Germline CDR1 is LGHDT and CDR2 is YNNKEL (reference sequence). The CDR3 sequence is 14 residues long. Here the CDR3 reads CASSLTSGSNEQFF. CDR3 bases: TGTGCCAGCAGCTTAACTAGCGGGAGCAATGAGCAGTTCTTC.

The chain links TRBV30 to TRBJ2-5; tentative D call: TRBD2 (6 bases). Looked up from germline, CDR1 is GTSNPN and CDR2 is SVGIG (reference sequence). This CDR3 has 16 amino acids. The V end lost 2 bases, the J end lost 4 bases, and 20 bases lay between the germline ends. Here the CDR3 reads CAWSPMTGGGRETQYF. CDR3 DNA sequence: TGTGCCTGGAGTCCAATGACCGGGGGTGGTAGAGAGACCCAGTACTTC.

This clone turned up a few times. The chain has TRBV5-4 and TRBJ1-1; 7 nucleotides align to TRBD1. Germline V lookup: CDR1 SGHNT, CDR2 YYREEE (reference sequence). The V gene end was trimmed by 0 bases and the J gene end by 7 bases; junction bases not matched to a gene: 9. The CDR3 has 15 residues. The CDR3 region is CASSLAGQLSGEAFF. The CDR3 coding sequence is TGTGCCAGCAGCTTGGCGGGACAGTTGTCAGGTGAAGCTTTCTTT. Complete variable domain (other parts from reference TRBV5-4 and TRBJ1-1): ETGVTQSPTHLIKTRGQQVTLRCSSQSGHNTVSWYQQALGQGPQFIFQYYREEENGRGNFPPRFSGLQFPNYSSELNVNALELDDSALYLCASSLAGQLSGEAFFGQGTRLTVV.

The CDR3 sequence: CASSLGRGAGNQPQHF. The DNA for the CDR3 is TGTGCCAGCAGCCTAGGACGGGGGGCGGGCAATCAGCCCCAGCATTTT. The chain uses TRBV11-2 and TRBJ1-5, with a weak D call TRBD1 (6 bases). The germline gives CDR1 SGHAT, CDR2 FQNNGV. Trimming left V 5 bases short and J 2 bases short, with 16 bases between. This CDR3 comprises 16 residues.

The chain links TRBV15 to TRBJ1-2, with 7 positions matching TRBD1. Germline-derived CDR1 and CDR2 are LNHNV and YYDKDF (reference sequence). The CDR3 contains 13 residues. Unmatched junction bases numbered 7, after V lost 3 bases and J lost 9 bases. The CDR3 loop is CATSSPNRGSYTF. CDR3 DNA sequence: TGTGCCACCAGCAGCCCTAACAGGGGTAGCTACACCTTC. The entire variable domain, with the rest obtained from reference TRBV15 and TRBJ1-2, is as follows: DAMVIQNPRYQVTQFGKPVTLSCSQTLNHNVMYWYQQKSSQAPKLLFHYYDKDFNNEADTPDNFQSRRPNTSFCFLDIRSPGLGDTAMYLCATSSPNRGSYTFGSGTRLTVV.

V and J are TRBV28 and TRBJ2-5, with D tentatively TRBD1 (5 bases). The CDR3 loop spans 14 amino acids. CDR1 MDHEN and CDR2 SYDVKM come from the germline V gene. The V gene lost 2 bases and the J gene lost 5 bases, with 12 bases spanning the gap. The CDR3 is CASSLRVGLETQYF. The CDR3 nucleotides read TGTGCCAGCAGTTTAAGAGTGGGGCTGGAGACCCAGTACTTC.